These 18 T cell receptor beta chains share one sample of origin, sequenced in a study of T cells in women clearing cervical HPV infection. Assay: immunoSEQ multiplex PCR; the TCRdb copy retains only in-frame clones and omits some. The sample holds under 50,000 clones. Sequenced input: blood buffy coat. The receptors shown here come from a woman between 18 and 75 years old with a cervical HPV16 infection that either progressed to CIN3+ or cleared (not recorded which).

Comment on this clone: The CDR3 end lies 3 residues beyond the end of the read and is filled in from the germline J gene. The rearrangement joins TRBV28 to TRBJ2-7, with 11 nucleotides matching TRBD2. This CDR3 contains 15 residues. Germline assignment: CDR1 MDHEN and CDR2 SYDVKM. V lost 8 bases, J lost 4 bases, and 10 bases stayed unmatched. Partial CDR3 DNA: TGTGCCAGCTATCCCGGGACTAGCGGAATTTACGAG. This encodes CASYPGTSGIYE. The entire CDR3 is CASYPGTSGIYEQYF. The variable domain in full, with the rest retrieved from reference TRBV28 and TRBJ2-7, is DVKVTQSSRYLVKRTGEKVFLECVQDMDHENMFWYRQDPGLGLRLIYFSYDVKMKEKGDIPEGYSVSREKKERFSLILESASTNQTSMYLCASYPGTSGIYEQYFGPGTRLTVT.

Note on this clone: The read comes to an end 3 residues before the CDR3 does, leaving the germline J gene to fill in the end. The chain is built from TRBV5-1 and TRBJ2-1; D tentatively reads TRBD1 or TRBD2 (6 bases each). The CDR3 consists of 16 residues. Per germline, CDR1 SGHRS and CDR2 YFSETQ. Trimming pared 4 bases from V and 3 bases from J, leaving 17 bases between. The chain's CDR3 is CASSLLQGGSYNEQFF. The part of the CDR3 DNA that was read is TGCGCCAGCAGCCTATTACAGGGAGGAAGCTACAATGAG.

In the case of this clone: The read ends 3 residues shy of where the CDR3 ends; the end is completed using the germline J gene. V usage is TRBV5-3 and J usage is TRBJ2-1; D unclear. TRBV5-3 is an ORF, and what it does is uncertain. V lost 4 bases and J lost 0, with 11 bases in between. The CDR3 runs to 15 residues. The covered CDR3 bases are TGTGCCAGAAGCCCGAGCTTGAACTCCTACAATGAG. It codes for CARSPSLNSYNE. The whole CDR3 sequence is CARSPSLNSYNEQFF.

About this clone itself: The read ends 3 residues before the CDR3 terminus; that terminus is restored from the germline J gene. This chain uses TRBV7-9 with TRBJ1-2; D not certain. Germline values: CDR1 SEHNR, CDR2 FQNEAQ (reference sequence). The CDR3 is 15 residues long. CDR3 protein: CASSPGLEAYNDYTF. The sequenced part of the CDR3 DNA is TGTGCCAGCAGCCCCGGACTGGAGGCCTACAATGAC. Filled out from reference TRBV7-9 and TRBJ1-2, the complete variable domain reads DTGVSQNPRHKITKRGQNVTFRCDPISEHNRLYWYRQTLGQGPEFLTYFQNEAQLEKSRLLSDRFSAERPKGSFSTLEIQRTEQGDSAMYLCASSPGLEAYNDYTFGSGTRLTVV.

Comment on this clone: Read coverage stops 3 residues before the CDR3 terminus; the germline J gene supplies the remainder. The chain uses TRBV5-1 and TRBJ2-7; perhaps TRBD1 as D (5 bases). The ends were cut back, 1 base at V and 6 bases at J, with 14 bases in the middle. From germline, CDR1 is SGHRS and CDR2 YFSETQ. The CDR3 runs 14 residues. CDR3 in amino acids: CASSLSDSVAEQYF. CDR3 bases read: TGCGCCAGCAGCTTGTCCGACAGTGTAGCCGAG.

A note on this clone: The observed sequence ends 3 residues before the CDR3 terminus, with the missing tail filled in from the germline J gene. V is TRBV6-1 and J is TRBJ1-1, with D hard to call. Germline V CDR1 and CDR2: MNHNS, SASEGT. The CDR3 consists of 12 residues. The CDR3 loop is CASSETVYIAFF. CDR3 DNA (partial): TGTGCCAGCAGTGAAACAGTCTATATA.

About this clone: The read terminates 3 residues ahead of where the CDR3 ends, so the germline J gene completes it. The chain has TRBV19 and TRBJ1-1; D call uncertain. Trimming left V 0 bases short and J 1 base short, with 6 bases between. CDR1 LNHDA and CDR2 SQIVND come from the germline V gene (reference sequence). This CDR3 has 14 residues. CDR3 region: CASSIDQSNTEAFF. Partial CDR3 DNA: TGTGCCAGTAGTATAGACCAGTCGAACACTGAA.

Regarding this clone: The CDR3 goes on 3 residues after the read ends, and that part is filled in from the germline J gene. This chain uses TRBV7-2 with TRBJ1-5, with D possibly TRBD1 on 6 matching bases. Per germline, CDR1 SGHTA and CDR2 FQGNSA. The CDR3 totals 15 residues. The germline V and J ends were trimmed by 3 bases and 3 bases, with 12 bases remaining between them. The part of the CDR3 DNA that was read is TGTGCCAGCAGCTTTATTTCAGGGGCCAATCAGCCC. Amino acids: CASSFISGANQP. The CDR3 in its entirety is CASSFISGANQPQHF.

Comment on this clone: With the read ending 3 residues before the CDR3 end, the germline J gene is used to fill in that end. V usage is TRBV30 and J usage is TRBJ2-2, with TRBD1 identical over 8 bases. The CDR3 sequence is 14 residues long. The V gene's germline CDR1 is GTSNPN and CDR2 SVGIG (reference sequence). CDR3 DNA (partial): TGTGCCTGGACCTCGGACAGGGCGGATGAAAAG. This translates into CAWTSDRADEK. The whole CDR3 is CAWTSDRADEKLFF.

For this clone: From the germline J gene comes the end of the CDR3, since the read stops 3 residues before it. J is TRBJ1-1 and V is TRBV20-1, with 7 bases aligning to TRBD1. The J segment lost 7 bases and the V segment lost 6 bases, leaving 2 bases of the junction unmatched. The CDR3 totals 10 residues. Germline CDR1 is DFQATT and CDR2 is SNEGSKA (reference sequence). The CDR3 is CSAWTGEAFF. CDR3 DNA, as far as it was read: TGCAGTGCGTGGACAGGTGAA.

Notes on this clone: The observed sequence ends 3 residues before the CDR3 terminus, with the missing tail filled in from the germline J gene. The genes are TRBV6-2 or TRBV6-3 and TRBJ2-1, with TRBD1 as a possible D gene (5 bases). The V gene's germline CDR1 is MNHEY and CDR2 SVGEGT. The CDR3 loop spans 13 amino acids. V was shortened by 6 bases and J by 5 bases, with 11 bases between the two germline ends. The CDR3 spells CASRPAGNNEQFF. The CDR3 bases that were read are TGTGCCAGCAGACCAGCAGGGAACAATGAG.

A word on this clone: The read comes to an end 3 residues before the CDR3 does, leaving the germline J gene to fill in the end. The chain has TRBV20-1 and TRBJ1-2, with 7 nucleotides matching TRBD1. The CDR3 spans 13 residues. The V gene's germline CDR1 is DFQATT and CDR2 SNEGSKA (reference sequence). CDR3 protein: CSASNLQGQGYTF. The sequenced part of the CDR3 DNA is TGCAGTGCTAGTAATCTACAGGGGCAGGGC.

Regarding this clone: The DNA ends 3 residues before the CDR3 does, and the rest of the CDR3 is filled in from the germline J gene. The chain couples TRBV6-1 to TRBJ1-4, with D possibly TRBD1 on 5 matching bases. The V gene's germline CDR1 is MNHNS and CDR2 SASEGT. V lost 0 bases to trimming and J lost 4 bases, with 12 bases between them. The CDR3 sequence is 16 residues long. CDR3 DNA, as far as it was read: TGTGCCAGCAGTGAAGCGCAGGGAAGCATTAATGAAAAA. It yields the protein CASSEAQGSINEK. The whole CDR3 sequence reads CASSEAQGSINEKLFF.

Details on this clone: Read coverage stops 3 residues before the CDR3 terminus; the germline J gene supplies the remainder. V is TRBV30 and J is TRBJ1-6; 7 bases fit TRBD1. Germline V gives CDR1 GTSNPN, CDR2 SVGIG (reference sequence). The length of the CDR3 is 14 residues. J was trimmed by 5 bases and V by 7 bases; bases with no gene match: 8. The sequenced CDR3 bases are TGTGCCTTAGGACAGGAAGATGATAATTCACCC. It translates to CALGQEDDNSP. The whole CDR3 sequence reads CALGQEDDNSPLHF.

A remark on this clone: The read terminates 3 residues before the CDR3 end, so the remaining end is supplied by the germline J gene. The chain carries TRBV19 and TRBJ1-6; 8 nucleotides line up with TRBD1. The V and J ends lost 10 bases and 2 bases, in that order; junction bases with no gene match: 1. Germline CDR1 is LNHDA and CDR2 is SQIVND (reference sequence). The CDR3 is 13 residues long. CDR3 DNA (partial): TGTGCCACACAGGGGGCCTATAATTCACCC. Its translation is CATQGAYNSP. The CDR3, in full, reads CATQGAYNSPLHF.

This clone is called medium-sized based on its frequency. The sequenced part of the CDR3 DNA is TGTGCCAGCAGCCAAGATCAGCGGGGGGGTAAGAATGAG. Translating it yields CASSQDQRGGKNE. The full CDR3 protein reads CASSQDQRGGKNEQFF. V gene TRBV4-2 combines with J gene TRBJ2-1, with 10 bases fitting TRBD2. The read finishes 3 residues shy of the CDR3 end, and the germline J gene is used to complete it. The length of the CDR3 is 16 residues. CDR1 is LGHNA, CDR2 YNFKEQ, per germline. The junction had 6 bases not matched to a gene; V was cut back by 0 bases and J by 7 bases.

As to this clone: The missing CDR3 end, 3 residues past where the read stops, is filled in from the germline J gene. J is TRBJ1-6 and V is TRBV30, with 8 bases matching TRBD1. Germline V gene sequence: CDR1 GTSNPN, CDR2 SVGIG (reference sequence). J was trimmed by 7 bases and V by 2 bases; bases with no gene match: 7. The CDR3 is made up of 15 amino acids. CDR3 DNA, as far as it was read: TGTGCCTGGAGTCCCCGGACAGGGCAGAATTCACCC. As protein: CAWSPRTGQNSP. The CDR3 reads in full as CAWSPRTGQNSPLHF. Combining the CDR3 with reference TRBV30 and TRBJ1-6 gives the whole variable domain SQTIHQWPATLVQPVGSPLSLECTVEGTSNPNLYWYRQAAGRGLQLLFYSVGIGQISSEVPQNLSASRPQDRQFILSSKKLLLSDSGFYLCAWSPRTGQNSPLHFGNGTRLTVT.

About this clone itself: Read coverage stops 3 residues before the CDR3 terminus; the germline J gene supplies the remainder. The chain combines TRBV30 with TRBJ1-2; D not resolved. This CDR3 region has 12 residues. CDR1 is GTSNPN and CDR2 is SVGIG in the germline V gene (reference sequence). This CDR3 reads CAWRAAGYDYTF. The CDR3 DNA, read in part, is TGTGCCTGGAGGGCAGCGGGTTACGAC.